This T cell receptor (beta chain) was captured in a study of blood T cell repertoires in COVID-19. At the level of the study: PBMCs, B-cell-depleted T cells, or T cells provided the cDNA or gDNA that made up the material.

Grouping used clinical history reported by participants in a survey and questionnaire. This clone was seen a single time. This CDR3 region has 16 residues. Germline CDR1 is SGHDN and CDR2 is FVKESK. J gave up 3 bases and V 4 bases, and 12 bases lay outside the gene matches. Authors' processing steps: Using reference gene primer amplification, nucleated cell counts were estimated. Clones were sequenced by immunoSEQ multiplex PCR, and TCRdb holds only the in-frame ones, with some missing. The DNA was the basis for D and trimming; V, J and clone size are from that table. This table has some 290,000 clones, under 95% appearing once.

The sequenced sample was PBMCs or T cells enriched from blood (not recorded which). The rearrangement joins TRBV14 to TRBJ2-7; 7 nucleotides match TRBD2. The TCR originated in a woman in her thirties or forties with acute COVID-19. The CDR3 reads CASSPTGERGHYEQYF. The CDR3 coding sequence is TGTGCCAGCAGCCCTACGGGTGAGCGGGGCCACTACGAGCAGTACTTC.